The 31 T cell receptor beta chains reported below all come from one sample, sequenced in a study of radiation and T cells in renal cell carcinoma. The assay was immunoSEQ multiplex PCR, and TCRdb's table has in-frame clones only and misses some. This table has 80,000 or so clones, approximately 90% appearing once. The time point was: blood 4 weeks post-SBRT, at nephrectomy. The treatment denotes: 15 Gy SBRT to primary tumor, nephrectomy 4 weeks later. This material consisted of blood, taken from a patient whose treatment included radiotherapy and nephrectomy. The source of these receptors is a woman aged 70 to 79 with renal cell carcinoma.

In its sample, this clone was seen once. This chain joins TRBV27 and TRBJ2-1; D is unclear. Trimming removed 6 bases at V and 2 bases at J, with 8 bases between. Germline loops: CDR1 MNHEY, CDR2 SMNVEV (reference sequence). The CDR3 runs to 13 residues. CDR3 sequence: CASRINPYNEQFF. For the CDR3, the DNA is TGTGCCAGCAGGATAAACCCCTACAATGAGCAGTTCTTC.

The chain recombines TRBV2 with TRBJ1-1; D remains unclear. Trimming cost V 5 bases and J 2 bases, with 6 bases left between them. This CDR3 has 12 amino acids. Germline assignment: CDR1 SNHLY and CDR2 FYNNEI. The CDR3 DNA reads as TGTGCCAGCAGTCGGAGTAACACTGAAGCTTTCTTT. Translating gives CASSRSNTEAFF.

The chain links TRBV25-1 to TRBJ1-1, with D maybe TRBD1 (5 bases). The germline gives CDR1 MGHDK, CDR2 SYGVNS. CDR3 size: 13 residues. The V and J ends lost 1 base and 5 bases respectively, with 8 bases between them. Written as DNA, the CDR3 is TGTGCCAGCAGTGAATCAGGGAAAACTGAAGCTTTCTTT. Its translation is CASSESGKTEAFF.

This clone was recorded once. The chain uses TRBV21-1 and TRBJ2-7; the table assigns TRBD1, which was not confirmed against the DNA. TRBV21-1 has pseudogene status. This CDR3 has 16 residues. The CDR3: CASRKQGSSHIYEQYF. DNA for the CDR3: TGTGCCAGCCGGAAACAGGGCTCCTCCCATATCTACGAGCAGTACTTC.

There are a few counts of this clone. The rearrangement joins TRBV12-2 to TRBJ1-2. TRBV12-2 has pseudogene status. This CDR3 contains 8 residues. The CDR3, as DNA: TGTGCAAGCCCTGGCTACACCTTC. Encoded protein: CASPGYTF.

The rearrangement links TRBV6-5 to TRBJ2-3; D possibly corresponds to TRBD2 (7 bases). V lost 7 bases and J 2 bases, leaving 13 bases between the germline ends. The germline V gene has CDR1 MNHEY and CDR2 SVGAGI. This CDR3 is 14 amino acids long. As DNA, the CDR3 is TGTGCCAGCACCACAGGGAGGGACACAGATACGCAGTATTTT. Translating it yields CASTTGRDTDTQYF.

On this clone: Distinct nucleotide sequences in the sample also encode this CDR3. CDR3 nucleotides: TGTGCCAGCAGCTTACGGACCGGGGAGCTGTTTTTT. Translation: CASSLRTGELFF. The rearrangement joins TRBV11-3 to TRBJ2-2; no definite D call. The germline gives CDR1 SGHNT, CDR2 YENEEA. V dropped 2 bases and J dropped 5 bases, with 3 bases sitting between them. This CDR3 spans 12 amino acids.

The chain is built from TRBV5-1 and TRBJ1-2; tentative D call: TRBD1 (6 bases). Germline V CDR1 and CDR2: SGHRS, YFSETQ. V was clipped by 4 bases and J by 8 bases, with 15 bases between them. This CDR3 spans 13 amino acids. CDR3 DNA sequence: TGCGCCAGCAGCACCTCGGGGGCTGACGGCTACACCTTC. Its protein is CASSTSGADGYTF.

This clone has just a few counts. The V call is TRBV21-1, the J call TRBJ1-2. TRBV21-1 is a pseudogene. The CDR3 totals 14 residues. The CDR3 nucleotides are TGTGCCAGCAGCCCCCGGGACGGCTTACTTGGCTACACCTTC. This encodes CASSPRDGLLGYTF.

The chain employs TRBV10-3 and TRBJ1-2; 9 positions agree with TRBD1. Germline lookup yields CDR1 ENHRY and CDR2 SYGVKD. The V segment lost 7 bases and the J segment 5 bases; nucleotides outside the gene matches: 11. The CDR3 sequence is 15 residues long. CDR3 region: CAITGGTGYGYGYTF. DNA for the CDR3: TGTGCCATCACAGGGGGGACAGGGTATGGTTATGGCTACACCTTC.

CDR3 region: CASSVVVGPNTEAFF. In nucleotides, the CDR3 is TGTGCCAGCAGCGTAGTGGTGGGGCCGAACACTGAAGCTTTCTTT. This chain links TRBV9 with TRBJ1-1, with D perhaps matching TRBD1 (5 bases). The CDR3 is made up of 15 amino acids. The ends were cut back, 0 bases at V and 1 base at J, with 10 bases in the middle. CDR1 SGDLS and CDR2 YYNGEE come from the germline V gene.

V and J are TRBV7-2 and TRBJ2-1; 12 nucleotides align to TRBD2. V gave up 5 bases and J gave up 8 bases; unmatched junction bases: 16. The CDR3 runs 18 residues. Germline V lookup: CDR1 SGHTA, CDR2 FQGNSA. CDR3 in DNA: TGTGCCAGCAGCCCCCCTACCCAGCTAGCGGGGGGGCAATATGAGCAGTTCTTC. It is translated as CASSPPTQLAGGQYEQFF.

This chain links TRBV5-1 with TRBJ2-1; 11 bases are shared with TRBD2. Germline trimming cut 5 bases from V and 0 bases from J; bases unmatched to any gene: 10. CDR1 SGHRS and CDR2 YFSETQ come from the germline V gene. The CDR3 sequence is 18 residues long. CDR3 in DNA: TGCGCCAGCAGTAGATCTAGCGGGGGGTCGAGCTCCTACAATGAGCAGTTCTTC. This gives the protein CASSRSSGGSSSYNEQFF.

V gene TRBV21-1 combines with J gene TRBJ1-5. TRBV21-1 is a pseudogene. The CDR3 length is 10 residues. In DNA form, the CDR3 reads TGTGCCAGGGTCAATCAGCCCCAGCATTTT. Translation: CARVNQPQHF.

The chain recombines TRBV9 with TRBJ2-7, with 9 bases that match TRBD1. Germline V gives CDR1 SGDLS, CDR2 YYNGEE. Unmatched junction bases numbered 2, after V lost 0 bases and J lost 4 bases. The CDR3 extends over 14 amino acids. The CDR3 DNA reads as TGTGCCAGCAGCGTAGCGACAGGGGGGTACGAGCAGTACTTC. This translates into CASSVATGGYEQYF.

This clone was seen once. The rearrangement uses TRBV5-4 and TRBJ1-1; the match to TRBD1 covers 10 bases. V shed 3 bases, J shed 6 bases, and the junction held 11 bases outside the gene matches. The CDR3 contains 16 residues. CDR1 is SGHNT, CDR2 YYREEE, per germline (reference sequence). CDR3 nucleotides: TGTGCCAGCAGCTCCAGCAGGGACAGGGGAGGCTCTGAAGCTTTCTTT. Translating gives CASSSSRDRGGSEAFF. The complete variable domain, with remaining parts taken from reference TRBV5-4 and TRBJ1-1, reads ETGVTQSPTHLIKTRGQQVTLRCSSQSGHNTVSWYQQALGQGPQFIFQYYREEENGRGNFPPRFSGLQFPNYSSELNVNALELDDSALYLCASSSSRDRGGSEAFFGQGTRLTVV.

V and J are TRBV19 and TRBJ1-5; weak D call: TRBD1 (5 bases). Germline V gene data show CDR1 as LNHDA and CDR2 as SQIVND (reference sequence). The V and J ends lost 5 bases and 6 bases respectively, with 11 bases between them. The CDR3 runs 13 residues. In nucleotides, the CDR3 is TGTGCCAGTAGTCAGGGATCGGGTCAGCCCCAGCATTTT. It specifies CASSQGSGQPQHF.

This clone has a single count. This chain uses TRBV7-2 with TRBJ2-5; 13 bases map to TRBD2. The trim removed 5 bases at V and 7 bases at J, leaving 1 base unmatched. Germline values: CDR1 SGHTA, CDR2 FQGNSA. The CDR3 spans 13 residues. This CDR3 reads CASSRLAGGTQYF. The DNA of the CDR3 is TGTGCCAGCAGCCGACTAGCGGGGGGGACCCAGTACTTC.

This chain links TRBV11-3 with TRBJ2-1, with 10 bases lining up with TRBD2. Germline V gene data show CDR1 as SGHNT and CDR2 as YENEEA. With V trimmed by 4 bases and J by 5 bases, 5 bases remained unmatched. CDR3 size: 15 residues. CDR3 DNA: TGTGCCAGCAGCTCCTCCAGCGGGGGGGACAATGAGCAGTTCTTC. Translation gives CASSSSSGGDNEQFF.

The chain is built from TRBV7-2 and TRBJ1-2; 9 bases are a match to TRBD1. This CDR3 spans 14 amino acids. V was pared by 0 bases and J by 4 bases, with 0 bases of the junction left unmatched. In germline, CDR1 is SGHTA, CDR2 FQGNSA. Here the CDR3 reads CASSLAGQGYGYTF. For the CDR3, the DNA is TGTGCCAGCAGCTTAGCGGGACAGGGCTATGGCTACACCTTC. The full variable domain, rest sourced from reference TRBV7-2 and TRBJ1-2, is GAGVSQSPSNKVTEKGKDVELRCDPISGHTALYWYRQSLGQGLEFLIYFQGNSAPDKSGLPSDRFSAERTGGSVSTLTIQRTQQEDSAVYLCASSLAGQGYGYTFGSGTRLTVV.

The chain couples TRBV2 to TRBJ2-1, with no clear D. Trimming took 7 bases from V and 3 from J, leaving 13 bases between them. Looked up from germline, CDR1 is SNHLY and CDR2 is FYNNEI. The CDR3 is 14 residues long. The CDR3 spells CASTQERYYNEQFF. As DNA, the CDR3 is TGTGCCAGCACCCAGGAGCGCTACTACAATGAGCAGTTCTTC.

The chain employs TRBV29-1 and TRBJ2-5; 7 nucleotides line up with TRBD1. V trimming: 4 bases; J trimming: 1 base; junction bases outside the gene matches: 6. CDR1 is SQVTM, CDR2 ANQGSEA, per germline. The CDR3 is 14 residues long. The DNA of the CDR3 is TGCAGCGTTGCCTACGGGACAGTCCAAGAGACCCAGTACTTC. Translated, it gives CSVAYGTVQETQYF.

In DNA form, the CDR3 reads TGTGCCAGCAGTTTAGGGGGGAATCCCCTCGACGAGCAGTACTTC. This translates into CASSLGGNPLDEQYF. The chain carries TRBV27 and TRBJ2-7; D is perhaps TRBD2 (6 bases). In germline, CDR1 is MNHEY, CDR2 SMNVEV (reference sequence). This CDR3 has 15 amino acids. The V end lost 2 bases, the J end lost 5 bases, and 16 bases lay between the germline ends.

The chain is built from TRBV2 and TRBJ1-2, with D maybe TRBD1 (6 bases). The germline V gene has CDR1 SNHLY and CDR2 FYNNEI. V was pared by 5 bases and J by 4 bases, with 14 bases between. This CDR3 contains 14 residues. The chain's CDR3 is CASSRGILSYGYTF. The CDR3 coding sequence is TGTGCCAGCAGTAGGGGGATCCTCTCCTATGGCTACACCTTC. Together with reference TRBV2 and TRBJ1-2, the CDR3 gives the full variable domain: EPEVTQTPSHQVTQMGQEVILRCVPISNHLYFYWYRQILGQKVEFLVSFYNNEISEKSEIFDDQFSVERPDGSNFTLKIRSTKLEDSAMYFCASSRGILSYGYTFGSGTRLTVV.

V usage is TRBV6-5 and J usage is TRBJ2-2, with 8 bases aligning to TRBD2. The V gene end was trimmed by 7 bases and the J gene end by 4 bases; junction bases not matched to a gene: 8. Per germline, CDR1 MNHEY and CDR2 SVGAGI. This CDR3 comprises 15 residues. The CDR3 DNA sequence: TGTGCCAGCACCCCCGGGAGGGGCGGCACCGGGGAGCTGTTTTTT. This gives the protein CASTPGRGGTGELFF.

The gene calls are TRBV7-9 and TRBJ2-7; D remains ambiguous. V dropped 4 bases and J dropped 4 bases, with 5 bases sitting between them. The germline gives CDR1 SEHNR, CDR2 FQNEAQ (reference sequence). This CDR3 region has 11 residues. CDR3 protein: CASSSLYEQYF. The CDR3 bases are TGTGCCAGCAGCTCTCTTTACGAGCAGTACTTC.

CDR3 protein: CASSHRQGKTYEQYF. Written as DNA, the CDR3 is TGCGCCAGCAGCCATCGACAGGGGAAGACCTACGAGCAGTACTTC. The chain is built from TRBV5-1 and TRBJ2-7, with TRBD1 matching 8 bases. CDR3 length: 15 amino acids. The germline V gene encodes CDR1 SGHRS and CDR2 YFSETQ. J gave up 2 bases and V 4 bases, and 8 bases lay outside the gene matches.

A single count supports this clone. This chain uses TRBV2 with TRBJ1-4; 9 bases line up with TRBD1. V was clipped by 6 bases and J by 8 bases; unmatched bases: 4. Germline CDR1 SNHLY, CDR2 FYNNEI. The CDR3 extends over 13 amino acids. CDR3 sequence: CASRAGTGEKLFF. Here the CDR3 DNA reads TGTGCCAGCAGGGCAGGGACAGGGGAAAAACTGTTTTTT. The full variable domain, completed using reference TRBV2 and TRBJ1-4, is EPEVTQTPSHQVTQMGQEVILRCVPISNHLYFYWYRQILGQKVEFLVSFYNNEISEKSEIFDDQFSVERPDGSNFTLKIRSTKLEDSAMYFCASRAGTGEKLFFGSGTQLSVL.

The count of this clone is one. The V and J genes are TRBV6-1 and TRBJ1-1, with D possibly TRBD1 on 6 matching bases. Looked up from germline, CDR1 is MNHNS and CDR2 is SASEGT. This CDR3 comprises 12 residues. V gave up 3 bases and J gave up 5 bases, with 7 bases separating them. The CDR3 spells CASSDRGTEAFF. CDR3 in DNA: TGTGCCAGCAGTGACAGGGGAACTGAAGCTTTCTTT.

The chain uses TRBV19 and TRBJ2-7; D is uncertain. This CDR3 spans 16 amino acids. Germline assignment: CDR1 LNHDA and CDR2 SQIVND (reference sequence). Between the trimmed V and J ends, which lost 0 bases and 2 bases, there was a span of 14 bases. CDR3: CASSIDPRSSTYEQYF. The CDR3 nucleotides are TGTGCCAGTAGTATAGATCCCCGGTCCTCGACCTACGAGCAGTACTTC.

The chain is built from TRBV29-1 and TRBJ1-2, with D perhaps TRBD1 (5 bases). CDR3 length: 14 amino acids. Germline CDR1 is SQVTM and CDR2 is ANQGSEA. V gave up 4 bases and J gave up 0 bases, with 12 bases separating them. The CDR3 region has the DNA TGCAGCGTTGTCGACAGACGGACTAACTATGGCTACACCTTC. Protein: CSVVDRRTNYGYTF.